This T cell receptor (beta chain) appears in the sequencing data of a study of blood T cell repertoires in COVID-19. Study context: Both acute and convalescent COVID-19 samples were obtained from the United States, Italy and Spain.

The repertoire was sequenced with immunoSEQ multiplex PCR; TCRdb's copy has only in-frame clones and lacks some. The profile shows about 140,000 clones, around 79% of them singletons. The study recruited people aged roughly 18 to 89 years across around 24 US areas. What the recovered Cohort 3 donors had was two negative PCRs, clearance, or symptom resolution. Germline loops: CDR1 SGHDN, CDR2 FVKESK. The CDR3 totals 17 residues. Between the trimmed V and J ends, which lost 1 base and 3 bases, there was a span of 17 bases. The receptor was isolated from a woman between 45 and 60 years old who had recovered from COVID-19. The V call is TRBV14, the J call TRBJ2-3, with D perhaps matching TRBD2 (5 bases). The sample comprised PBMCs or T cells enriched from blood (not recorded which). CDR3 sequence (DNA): TGTGCCAGCAGCCAAGGAGGAAGAGGAAGGAGGACAGATACGCAGTATTTT. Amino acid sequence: CASSQGGRGRRTDTQYF.